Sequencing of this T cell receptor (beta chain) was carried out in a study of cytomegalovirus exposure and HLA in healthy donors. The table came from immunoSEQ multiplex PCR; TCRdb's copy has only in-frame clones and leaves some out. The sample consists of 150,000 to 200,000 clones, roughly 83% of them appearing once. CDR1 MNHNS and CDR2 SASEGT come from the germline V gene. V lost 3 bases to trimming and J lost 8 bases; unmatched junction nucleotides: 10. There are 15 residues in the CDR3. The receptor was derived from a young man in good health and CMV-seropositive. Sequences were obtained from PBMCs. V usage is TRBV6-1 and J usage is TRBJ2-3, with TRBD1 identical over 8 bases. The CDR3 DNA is TGTGCCAGCAGTGAGAGACAGGGGCCCATAGGTACGCAGTATTTT. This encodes CASSERQGPIGTQYF.